These T cell receptor beta chains were read from a single sample in a study of identical twins. TCRdb re-analysed the 5' RACE reads in MiXCR, keeping a single row per CDR3 protein. There are roughly 720,000 distinct CDR3 sequences in the sample; roughly 18% occur only once, and about 12% lies in the top ten. The sample also formed part of further work on T cells expressing NK-cell markers.

Sequencing was carried out using PBMCs. Receptors originate from a woman aged 18 to 35 in good health. Both conserved end residues are part of each CDR3. The D gene is left open where the match is weak. Not every row has a clone size; where given, it reads once, few, many or a size class.

V	size	J	D	CDR3	DNA
TRBV7-9	NA	TRBJ2-1	NA	CASSSLGTSNEQFF	TGTGCCAGCAGCTCTCTAGGGACAAGCAATGAGCAGTTCTTC
TRBV20-1	once	TRBJ2-5	TRBD2	CSAPWRGGPQETQYF	TGCAGTGCGCCCTGGCGCGGGGGGCCTCAAGAGACCCAGTACTTC
TRBV6-1	NA	TRBJ1-2	NA	CASQARGWVGYTF	TGTGCCAGCCAGGCCCGGGGTTGGGTCGGCTACACCTTC
TRBV5-6	NA	TRBJ1-5	NA	CASSLWRDQPQHF	TGTGCCAGCAGCTTGTGGCGGGATCAGCCCCAGCATTTT
TRBV29-1	few	TRBJ2-7	TRBD1	CSGGTGGPYEQYF	TGCAGCGGTGGGACAGGGGGGCCCTACGAGCAGTACTTC
TRBV28	few	TRBJ1-6	NA	CASSFRGLKELRVSPLHF	TGTGCCAGCAGTTTTCGGGGGCTAAAAGAGTTGAGGGTCTCACCCCTCCACTTT
TRBV20-1	NA	TRBJ2-3	TRBD2	CSARDPGAGADTQYF	TGCAGTGCTAGAGATCCCGGAGCGGGGGCAGATACGCAGTATTTT
TRBV5-5	many	TRBJ1-1	NA	CASSFTIQSDTEAFF	TGTGCCAGCAGCTTTACGATTCAATCGGACACTGAAGCTTTCTTT
TRBV27	few	TRBJ2-7	TRBD2	CASKASGTGGQYF	TGTGCCAGCAAGGCTAGCGGGACCGGCGGGCAGTACTTC
TRBV20-1	few	TRBJ1-4	NA	CSARGVFATNEKLFF	TGCAGTGCTAGGGGTGTCTTTGCAACTAATGAAAAACTGTTTTTT
TRBV5-1	NA	TRBJ2-1	NA	CASSFTTGNEQFF	TGCGCCAGCAGCTTTACCACGGGGAATGAGCAGTTCTTC
TRBV12-3/TRBV12-4	NA	TRBJ2-2	TRBD1	CASRGQANTGELFF	TGTGCCAGCAGGGGACAGGCTAACACCGGGGAGCTGTTTTTT
TRBV4-1	NA	TRBJ2-7	TRBD1	CASSPVGDSPYEQYF	TGCGCCAGCAGCCCAGTCGGGGACAGTCCTTACGAGCAGTACTTC
TRBV12-3/TRBV12-4	many	TRBJ2-7	TRBD1	CASSFGTGGYEQYF	TGTGCCAGCAGCTTTGGGACAGGGGGTTACGAGCAGTACTTC
TRBV5-1	few	TRBJ2-3	NA	CASSLSGRKDTQYF	TGCGCCAGCAGCTTGTCCGGGAGAAAAGATACGCAGTATTTT
TRBV20-1	few	TRBJ2-3	NA	CSARDGSDRTDTQYF	TGCAGTGCTAGAGACGGCTCCGACCGCACAGATACGCAGTATTTT
TRBV20-1	few	TRBJ2-7	TRBD1	CSARDRTGEFYEQYF	TGCAGTGCTAGAGATCGAACAGGGGAATTCTACGAGCAGTACTTC
TRBV13	few	TRBJ2-1	NA	CASSAGRDNEQFF	TGTGCCAGCAGCGCGGGACGGGACAATGAGCAGTTCTTC
TRBV11-2	few	TRBJ2-7	NA	CASTRGVSSSYEQYF	TGTGCCAGCACCCGAGGGGTCAGTAGCTCCTACGAGCAGTACTTC
TRBV18	few	TRBJ2-1	TRBD1	CASSPDRGSLENEQFF	TGTGCCAGCTCTCCCGACAGGGGATCTCTAGAGAATGAGCAGTTCTTC
TRBV11-2	few	TRBJ2-1	TRBD1	CASSLTGEARGTRRNEQFF	TGTGCCAGCAGCTTAACAGGAGAAGCCAGGGGGACAAGGAGGAATGAGCAGTTCTTC
TRBV11-2	NA	TRBJ2-7	NA	CASSLGSAGTYEQYF	TGTGCCAGCAGCTTAGGGTCTGCGGGAACCTACGAGCAGTACTTC